This T cell receptor (beta chain) was sequenced in a study of CD8 T cells in ankylosing spondylitis (dated by TCRdb to the late 2010s). About the full investigation: The study profiled T cell receptor beta repertoires in healthy donors and ankylosing spondylitis patients to find disease-linked TCR variants. In total, the full study cohort was made up of roughly 110 healthy donors and approximately 27 ankylosing spondylitis patients. Samples of peripheral blood were taken, and for ankylosing spondylitis patients, synovial fluid was collected as well. General conclusions and limits of the study: In peripheral blood, the disease-linked clones were found at relatively low frequencies and had a CD8+ phenotype. The disease-linked clones were reported as significantly enriched in matched synovial fluid samples from ankylosing spondylitis patients. Blood from ankylosing spondylitis patients appeared to be characterized by a TCR beta motif composed of roughly eight highly homologous amino acid variants. Some of the motif variants had been reported before in the synovial fluid and blood of reactive arthritis patients, a finding that suggests common disease-initiation mechanisms.

For sequencing, an Illumina HiSeq 2500 was employed. TCR beta libraries were prepared by quantitative 5'-RACE with molecular barcodes. The study's processing was this. Disease-linked TCR variants were identified with a new computational method built on a probabilistic model of VDJ rearrangement. TCRdb applied fastp at Q25 and MiXCR to the public reads, then kept only in-frame beta chains. Entries are consolidated by CDR3 protein sequence, retaining the most common genes and DNA. The V and J calls and clone size are TCRdb's, not the authors'. The sample table records 750,000 to 850,000 distinct CDR3 sequences; approximately 12% of these occur just once. Approximately 0.46% of the sample goes to the ten largest clones. Between the V and J ends, shortened by 0 bases and 8 bases respectively, the junction contains 13 bases. CDR3 length: 15 amino acids, cysteine to phenylalanine. Only the CDR3 DNA stays, 45 bases, in frame from base 1. Taken from the germline V gene, the CDR1 and CDR2 loops are LGHNA and YNFKEQ.

This clonotype has a handful of counts. There is no known antigen for this receptor. Per-base qualities were not stored, and no clone one base away is much larger. The source of this sequence is a male donor with ankylosing spondylitis. The V and J segments used are TRBV4-2 and TRBJ1-4, with no confidently assigned D gene. What was sequenced was blood, either unsorted or a sorted T cell fraction (not recorded which). The nucleotide sequence is given as TGTGCCAGCAGCCAAGATCAGAGGGTAGGAGAAAAACTGTTTTTT. It encodes CASSQDQRVGEKLFF.